Listed below are T cell receptor beta chains from one sample, sequenced in a study of cytomegalovirus exposure and HLA in healthy donors. Sequencing was performed with immunoSEQ multiplex PCR; in TCRdb, only in-frame clones are kept and a portion is missing. Of some 150,000 clones listed, 79% are singletons. Material: PBMCs. These receptors came from a woman aged 40-49 years in good health and CMV-seropositive. Both conserved end residues are part of each CDR3. The D gene is left open where the match is weak. Size is stated for part of the rows, as once, few or many counts, or as a class when the clone is expanded.

>TRBV4-1|-|TRBD1|TRBJ1-2
TGCGCCAGCAGCCAGTGGGCAGGGGGCAACTATGGCTACACCTTC
CASSQWAGGNYGYTF
>TRBV7-3|-|TRBD1|TRBJ2-7
TGTGCCAGCAGCTTAGGGACAGCAAGCTCCTACGAGCAGTACTTC
CASSLGTASSYEQYF
>TRBV28|once|-|TRBJ1-2
TGTGCCTCACGACAGGAATTGTATGGCTACACCTTC
CASRQELYGYTF
>TRBV9|-|TRBD2|TRBJ2-1
TGTGCCAGCAGCGCGAGCGGGGGTCCCACCTACAATGAGCAGTTCTTC
CASSASGGPTYNEQFF
>TRBV6-5|-|-|TRBJ1-4
TGTGCCAGCAGTGATCGGGCAACTAATGAAAAACTGTTTTTT
CASSDRATNEKLFF
>TRBV28|-|-|TRBJ1-2
TGTGCCAGCAGGAGACCCGGGACCGGGGGAGAGGGCTACACCTTC
CASRRPGTGGEGYTF
>TRBV7-9|-|TRBD1|TRBJ1-2
TGTGCCAGCAGCTTAGTTTCAGGGGGTCTCCGTGGCTACACCTTC
CASSLVSGGLRGYTF
>TRBV4-2|once|TRBD1|TRBJ1-4
TGTGCCAGCAGCCAAGGACAGGGTCCTAATGAAAAACTGTTTTTT
CASSQGQGPNEKLFF
>TRBV5-1|-|TRBD1|TRBJ2-7
TGCGCCAGCAGCTGGGGACAGGGGGCCTACGAGCAGTACTTC
CASSWGQGAYEQYF
>TRBV6-1|-|-|TRBJ2-6
TGTGCCAGCAGGCGGGACGCTGGGGCCAACGTCCTGACTTTC
CASRRDAGANVLTF
>TRBV11-2|-|TRBD1|TRBJ1-3
TGTGCCAGCAGCTGGGGACAGAGCTCTGGAAACACCATATATTTT
CASSWGQSSGNTIYF
>TRBV9|-|TRBD1|TRBJ1-1
TGTGCCAGCAGCGCGACCGGGACAGGGGTAATGAACACTGAAGCTTTCTTT
CASSATGTGVMNTEAFF
>TRBV2|-|-|TRBJ1-5
TGTGCCAGCACGGGGGAGGGCAATCAGCCCCAGCATTTT
CASTGEGNQPQHF
>TRBV7-6|-|TRBD1|TRBJ1-5
TGTGCCAGCAGCGACAGACAGGGGGCAAGTCAGCCCCAGCATTTT
CASSDRQGASQPQHF
>TRBV10-3|few|-|TRBJ1-1
TGTGCCATCAGTGAGTCGTCGAGCACTGAAGCTTTCTTT
CAISESSSTEAFF
>TRBV28|-|-|TRBJ1-5
TGTGCCAGCAGCGCCGTTGGCCTGGGGGGTCAGCCCCAGCATTTT
CASSAVGLGGQPQHF
>TRBV7-3|-|TRBD1|TRBJ2-2
TGTGCCAGCAGCGTGGGACAGGGGAACACCGGGGAGCTGTTTTTT
CASSVGQGNTGELFF
>TRBV28|few|TRBD1|TRBJ2-2
TGTGCCAGCAGTTTAATTTTACAGGGGGCTGGCGGGGAGCTGTTTTTT
CASSLILQGAGGELFF
>TRBV2|-|-|TRBJ2-7
TGTGCCAGCAGTGTTCTCGGGGAATCCTACGAGCAGTACTTC
CASSVLGESYEQYF
>TRBV6-1|-|-|TRBJ1-1
TGTGCCGGGGGCAGCCCGGGGACTGAAGCTTTCTTT
CAGGSPGTEAFF
>TRBV19|-|TRBD1|TRBJ1-6
TGTGCCAGTAGAAAACAGGGGATTTTTTATAATTCACCCCTCCACTTT
CASRKQGIFYNSPLHF
>TRBV18|-|TRBD1|TRBJ1-1
TGTGCCAGCTCTCCCGGGACAGGGGGCCTGAACACTGAAGCTTTCTTT
CASSPGTGGLNTEAFF
>TRBV2|once|-|TRBJ1-2
TGTGCCAGCAGTGAGGCAGTTTACGGCTACACCTTC
CASSEAVYGYTF
>TRBV5-1|-|TRBD1|TRBJ1-2
TGCGCCAGCAGCTTGGACAGGGGAGATGGCTACACCTTC
CASSLDRGDGYTF
>TRBV6-1|-|-|TRBJ1-3
TGTGCCAGCAGTGAAGTAGCAGTCTACCTCTCTGGAAACACCATATATTTT
CASSEVAVYLSGNTIYF
>TRBV7-5|-|-|TRBJ1-2
TGTGTCAGAAGCCACCTGGACAGGGGCTTTGGCTACACCTTC
CVRSHLDRGFGYTF
>TRBV7-9|-|-|TRBJ1-4
TGTGCCAGCAGCTTAGGAGGGACTAATGAAAAACTGTTTTTT
CASSLGGTNEKLFF
>TRBV7-6|-|-|TRBJ1-5
TGTGCCAGCAGCTTGGGACGGGGGTCGAATCAGCCCCAGCATTTT
CASSLGRGSNQPQHF
>TRBV7-9|-|TRBD1|TRBJ1-2
TGTGCCAGCAGCACTGGGACAGTCAACTATGGCTACACCTTC
CASSTGTVNYGYTF